This T cell receptor beta chain appears in the sequencing data of a study of T-cell reconstitution after alpha-beta-depleted transplantation in children. For TCRbeta, the library was prepared with unique molecular identifiers. Each CDR3 protein is one row after TCRdb ran MiXCR on the PCR reads. This table holds fewer than 250,000 distinct CDR3 sequences, around 7.5% found once. The CDR3 runs 15 residues. Germline CDR1 is SGHAT and CDR2 is FQNNGV. Trimming stripped 6 bases from V and 8 bases from J, with 19 bases between. On this clonotype itself: Its target is unknown.

Study results and limitations: At day 60, the high TCRbeta diversity found in some patients originated from recipient T cells and thymic progenitors that had survived. T cells produced anew were the main source of T-cell counts and diversity one year after transplant. After transplant, at about two months, alpha-beta T cells were reportedly derived from several hundred expanded graft clones.

The material was PBMCs, mostly from graft donor cells, obtained 180 days after TCRalphabeta/CD19-depleted stem cell transplant. The clonotype originates from a male patient younger than 18 who had a stem cell transplant for acute lymphoblastic leukemia, so the T cells may come from the graft donor. This chain links TRBV11-2 with TRBJ1-4, with D unresolved. The CDR3 region has the DNA TGTGCCAGCAGTTATAGACCCCTGGAGGGCGAAAAACTGTTTTTT. The encoded protein is CASSYRPLEGEKLFF.